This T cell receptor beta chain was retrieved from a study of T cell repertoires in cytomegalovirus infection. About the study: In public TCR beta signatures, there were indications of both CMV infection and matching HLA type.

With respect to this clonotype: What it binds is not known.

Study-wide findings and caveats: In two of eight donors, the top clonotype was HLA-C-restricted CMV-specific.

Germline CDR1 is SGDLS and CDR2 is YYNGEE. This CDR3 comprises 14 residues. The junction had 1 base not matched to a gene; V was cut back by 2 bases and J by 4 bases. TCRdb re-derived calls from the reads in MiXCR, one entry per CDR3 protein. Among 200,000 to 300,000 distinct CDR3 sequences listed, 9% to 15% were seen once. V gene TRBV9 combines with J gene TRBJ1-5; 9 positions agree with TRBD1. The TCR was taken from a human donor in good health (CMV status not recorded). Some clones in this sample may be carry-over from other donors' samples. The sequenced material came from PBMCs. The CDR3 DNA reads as TGTGCCAGCAGCGTCGGGACAGGGAATCAGCCCCAGCATTTT. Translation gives CASSVGTGNQPQHF.